Listed below are T cell receptor beta chains from one sample, sequenced in a study of blood T cell repertoires in COVID-19. Assay: immunoSEQ multiplex PCR; the TCRdb copy retains only in-frame clones and omits some. The sample has roughly 63,000 clones, 70% to 85% seen once. What was sequenced was peripheral blood. All receptors derive from a human donor in a cohort sampled during active COVID-19. The CDR3 runs from the conserved cysteine through the conserved F or W. A D gene is named only where the DNA matches it firmly. Clone sizes are given selectively: once, few, many, or a class where the clone is expanded.

len,v_gene,abundance,d_gene,CDR3aa
13,TRBV19,.,TRBD2,CASSYQIAGIQYF
15,TRBV28,few,TRBD1,CASKGGDREYDGYTF
15,TRBV19,.,.,CASGSQGPMNTEAFF
15,TRBV4-1,.,.,CASSQDPGSAYEQYF
13,TRBV6-6,.,.,CASSSNLEGKAFF
14,TRBV6-6,once,TRBD1,CASSYGDREQPQHF
15,TRBV7-6,few,TRBD1,CASSPSAGTGSIQYF
19,TRBV5-1,.,TRBD2,CASSLVGLAGATSYNEQFF
14,TRBV28,.,TRBD1,CASSPPGGAETQYF
17,TRBV5-1,.,TRBD2,CASSLRPGTSGGVGQYF
12,TRBV5-4,once,.,CASFGAGEEAFF
14,TRBV7-9,.,TRBD1,CASSLQGVNQPQHF
10,TRBV29-1,few,.,CSVAGNTQYF
14,TRBV30,few,.,CAWTGATGVEKLFF
16,TRBV4-2,.,TRBD1,CASSQTGGAGPDTQYF
14,TRBV5-6,.,.,CASSLANSEETQYF
11,TRBV6-5,.,.,CASSSGEKLFF
14,TRBV7-9,.,.,CASSPRLGRDEQFF
17,TRBV7-8,.,TRBD2,CASSLGLAGAPSGELFF
15,TRBV7-2,few,.,CASSFMRGQNYGYTF
13,TRBV30,few,TRBD1,CAWTDRLNQPQHF
15,TRBV27,.,.,CASSSGTTSYNEQFF
16,TRBV18,once,TRBD1,CASSRTGAVAKNIQYF
14,TRBV4-1,.,.,CASSLGPRRDGYTF
14,TRBV11-3,.,TRBD2,CASSFYAGGYEQYF
13,TRBV6-2/TRBV6-3,once,.,CASSLGQIYGYTF
16,TRBV7-2,.,.,CASSLGGGRAPNEQFF
15,TRBV3-1/TRBV3-2,once,.,CASRPRDGNFSPLHF
13,TRBV30,.,TRBD1,CAWSSDRGTAQHF
15,TRBV6-2/TRBV6-3,few,.,CASSYSSLSNQPQHF
15,TRBV11-3,.,.,CASSLVGRDNEKLFF
12,TRBV12-3/TRBV12-4,.,.,CASGFRRETQYF
14,TRBV5-6,.,.,CASSFRGIFYEQYF
12,TRBV2,.,.,CAGTGSSYEQYF
15,TRBV27,once,TRBD1,CASSFSTGGGVEQYF
15,TRBV2,.,TRBD2,CANNRASGTYNEQFF
14,TRBV4-2,.,.,CASSQEWRVEGYTF
12,TRBV7-9,.,.,CASSLGGAEQYF
17,TRBV5-6,.,TRBD2,CASNLVGRVVSTDTQYF
16,TRBV11-3,.,.,CASSLAATISSYEQYF
12,TRBV6-6,.,.,CAGGEGTDTQYF
14,TRBV5-1,.,TRBD1,CASSIGQGGTEAFF
17,TRBV5-1,.,TRBD1,CASSMWTGKFTDYGYTF
12,TRBV12-3/TRBV12-4,.,.,CASSPGGYEQYF
14,TRBV25-1,.,TRBD1,CASSDYRGRETQYF
13,TRBV18,.,.,CASSATRTYEQYF
17,TRBV4-1,.,TRBD2,CASSQTPTSGISYEQYF
12,TRBV7-9,.,TRBD1,CASSETGDEQYF
15,TRBV6-2/TRBV6-3,.,.,CASSFSGGGNQPQHF
15,TRBV3-1/TRBV3-2,.,.,CASSSYLVNTGELFF
13,TRBV27,.,TRBD1,CASSSDRGTEAFF
15,TRBV18,.,TRBD1,CASSPGQGSQETQYF
13,TRBV9,.,TRBD2,CASSVGGTDTQYF
15,TRBV3-1/TRBV3-2,.,TRBD2,CASSSRGLAGGEQYF
15,TRBV19,few,TRBD1,CASSIDGQGSYEQYF